This is a list of T cell receptor beta chains from one sample in a study of blood T cell repertoires in COVID-19. Produced via immunoSEQ multiplex PCR; TCRdb's table is partial and in-frame only. Among fewer than 150,000 clones listed, 70% to 90% were seen once. Material: peripheral blood. These receptors all come from a woman aged 50 to 60 who had recovered from COVID-19. CDR3s leave out the opening cysteine and the closing phenylalanine or tryptophan.

V gene: TRBV6-5; J gene: TRBJ1-2; CDR3 protein: ASSLGPRGDYGYT
V gene: TRBV27; J gene: TRBJ1-2; CDR3 protein: ASSFQSTGAGGYT
V gene: TRBV2; J gene: TRBJ1-1; CDR3 protein: ASTKERNTEAF
V gene: TRBV5-3; J gene: TRBJ2-1; CDR3 protein: ATSSSGGAYEQF
V gene: TRBV9; J gene: TRBJ2-5; CDR3 protein: ASSPRTIGETQY
V gene: TRBV5-4; J gene: TRBJ2-7; CDR3 protein: ASTHEGVYEQY
V gene: TRBV6-6; J gene: TRBJ1-2; CDR3 protein: ASSYSGDYGYT
V gene: TRBV5-1; J gene: TRBJ2-1; CDR3 protein: ASSFGPNNEQF
V gene: TRBV9; J gene: TRBJ2-5; CDR3 protein: ASSAGLARYKETQY
V gene: TRBV6-5; J gene: TRBJ1-2; CDR3 protein: ASSFRDRANYGYT
V gene: TRBV11-2; J gene: TRBJ2-1; CDR3 protein: ASSLTRGAYNEQF
V gene: TRBV21-1; J gene: TRBJ2-6; CDR3 protein: ASSKNARQAGANVLT
V gene: TRBV7-2; J gene: TRBJ2-1; CDR3 protein: ASSSRLAVTYNEQF
V gene: TRBV12-3/TRBV12-4; J gene: TRBJ2-2; CDR3 protein: ASSSTGELF
V gene: TRBV7-3; J gene: TRBJ2-2; CDR3 protein: ASSLTYRDTNTGELF
V gene: TRBV27; J gene: TRBJ2-6; CDR3 protein: ASSLSGGPFASGANVLT
V gene: TRBV4-2; J gene: TRBJ2-4; CDR3 protein: ASRAGLGENIQY